The 11 T cell receptor beta chains below all came from one sample that was sequenced in a study of blood T cell repertoires in COVID-19. Profiling relied on immunoSEQ multiplex PCR, and the TCRdb table lists in-frame clones only, not all of them. The sample shows 150,000 or so clones, approximately 88% of them seen only once. The sample was peripheral blood. Receptors originate from a human donor in a cohort sampled during active COVID-19.

This clone has only a few counts. V and J are TRBV27 and TRBJ2-2; D perhaps matches TRBD1 (6 bases). This CDR3 contains 13 residues. Trimming cost V 5 bases and J 4 bases, with 8 bases left between them. Germline assignment: CDR1 MNHEY and CDR2 SMNVEV (reference sequence). The DNA for the CDR3 is TGTGCCAGCAGTGCAGGGGTCACCGGGGAGCTGTTTTTT. This encodes CASSAGVTGELFF.

The rearrangement uses TRBV3-1 (or the pseudogene TRBV3-2) and TRBJ1-3; 7 bases line up with TRBD1. Germline-derived CDR1 and CDR2 are LGHDT and YNNKEL (reference sequence). J lost 6 bases, V lost 1 base, and 3 bases had no gene match. The CDR3 sequence is 14 residues long. CDR3 residues: CASSQGTGENTIYF. CDR3 sequence (DNA): TGTGCCAGCAGCCAAGGGACAGGAGAAAACACCATATATTTT.

The rearrangement links TRBV5-1 to TRBJ2-3, with D tentatively TRBD1 (5 bases). V was pared by 1 base and J by 4 bases, with 16 bases between. Germline V gene lookup returns CDR1 SGHRS and CDR2 YFSETQ. This CDR3 has 16 amino acids. DNA for the CDR3: TGCGCCAGCAGCTTGCACGACTCAGGGCTTGCAGATACGCAGTATTTT. This translates into CASSLHDSGLADTQYF.

This rearrangement joins TRBV10-3 to TRBJ1-5, with 9 bases matching TRBD1. The germline CDR1 and CDR2 sequences are ENHRY and SYGVKD. CDR3 length: 15 amino acids. After removal of 8 bases from V and 2 bases from J, the junction contained 7 bases not matched to a gene. The CDR3 DNA reads as TGTGCCATCGGAAGGACAGGGGAGGGCAATCAGCCCCAGCATTTT. This translates into CAIGRTGEGNQPQHF.

V is TRBV6-1 and J is TRBJ2-7; D unclear. The ends were cut back, 2 bases at V and 3 bases at J, with 11 bases in the middle. This CDR3 spans 14 amino acids. Per germline, CDR1 MNHNS and CDR2 SASEGT. In nucleotides, the CDR3 is TGTGCCAGCAGTGAATCGGGTTCGGGCTACGAGCAGTACTTC. It codes for CASSESGSGYEQYF.

V is TRBV5-4 and J is TRBJ2-1; no clear D gene. Trimming cost V 7 bases and J 7 bases, with 12 bases left between them. The V gene's germline CDR1 is SGHNT and CDR2 YYREEE (reference sequence). This CDR3 contains 12 residues. The CDR3 DNA is TGTGCCAGCGCTATGATGTATAATGAGCAGTTCTTC. It yields the protein CASAMMYNEQFF.

The DNA for the CDR3 is TGTGCCAGCAGCTTAGCTTCTTTCGGGGACACAGATGGCTACACCTTC. Translation: CASSLASFGDTDGYTF. The chain has TRBV7-6 and TRBJ1-2, with D possibly TRBD1 on 6 matching bases. CDR1 and CDR2 (germline): SGHVS, FNYEAQ. The CDR3 spans 16 residues. V was pared by 0 bases and J by 6 bases, with 17 bases between.

The V and J genes are TRBV5-5 and TRBJ1-2, with D unclear. V was cut by 4 bases and J by 7 bases, with 14 bases left in between. The CDR3 loop spans 13 amino acids. CDR1 is SGHKS, CDR2 YYEKEE, per germline (reference sequence). CDR3 amino acids: CASSEITTGGYTF. For the CDR3, the DNA is TGTGCCAGCAGCGAGATTACAACGGGTGGCTACACCTTC.

The rearrangement links TRBV28 to TRBJ2-3, with TRBD1 matching over 9 bases. V was clipped by 3 bases and J by 7 bases; unmatched bases: 11. The CDR3 length is 16 residues. Germline V gene data show CDR1 as MDHEN and CDR2 as SYDVKM. The CDR3 region has the DNA TGTGCCAGCAGTTTGGAACCGACAGGGGGTCGGAATACGCAGTATTTT. Protein sequence: CASSLEPTGGRNTQYF.

This CDR3 reads CASSTRLAGPHTDTQYF. The CDR3 DNA reads as TGTGCCAGCTCAACGAGACTAGCGGGTCCTCACACAGATACGCAGTATTTT. This rearrangement joins TRBV18 to TRBJ2-3; TRBD2 aligns across 10 bases. Germline-derived CDR1 and CDR2 are KGHSH and LQKENI. J was trimmed by 2 bases and V by 5 bases; bases with no gene match: 10. The CDR3 sequence is 17 residues long.

The genes are TRBV19 and TRBJ1-5; D remains unclear. CDR1 and CDR2 (germline): LNHDA, SQIVND (reference sequence). Trimming cost V 7 bases and J 4 bases, with 8 bases left between them. The length of the CDR3 is 12 residues. CDR3 in amino acids: CASKAQNQPQHF. The CDR3 nucleotides are TGTGCCAGTAAAGCCCAAAATCAGCCCCAGCATTTT.